This entry features one TCR beta chain sequence. Its antigen is not known. This record comes from a study of OX40 agonist ivuxolimab in advanced cancers. Study details: An anti-OX40 (CD134) antibody with agonistic activity, ivuxolimab, was administered to patients.

General observations from the study: At doses 0.1 to 3.0 mg/kg, CD4+ and CD8+ clones expanded.

TCRdb's table, derived via immunoSEQ multiplex PCR, lists solely in-frame clones and lacks some. The sample has about 76,000 clones, 70% to 90% seen once. This receptor was taken from an adult with an advanced solid tumor such as melanoma, head and neck, liver or kidney cancer. This material consisted of CD4+ or CD8+ T cells sorted from blood, taken in a trial of the OX40 agonist ivuxolimab.

In nucleotides, the CDR3 is TGCGCCAGCAGCCAAGCCCCCCAAAATACGCAGTATTTT. Its translation is CASSQAPQNTQYF. V is TRBV4-3 and J is TRBJ2-3; D unclear. The CDR3 is made up of 13 amino acids. The germline V and J ends were trimmed by 1 base and 7 bases, with 9 bases remaining between them. Germline V lookup: CDR1 LGHNA, CDR2 YSLEER.